This T cell receptor beta chain comes out of a study of Ad26.COV2.S vaccination and SARS-CoV-2 variants. In the study overall: COV1001, an Ad26.COV2.S trial, supplied this vaccine-arm donor. Donor got 5x10^10 or 1x10^11 viral particles of Ad26.COV2.S.

Indicated treatment: some 20 received Ad26.COV2.S at low or high dose, single or two shots; about 5 received placebo; per-sample allocation not given. Day 63 following the first vaccine or placebo injection was when the samples were taken. Comments on this clone: Its antigen is unknown.

TCRdb's copy holds only in-frame clones and misses some; the assay was immunoSEQ multiplex PCR. The sample lists about 380,000 clones; 80% to 90% were seen once. CDR1 SGHDN and CDR2 FVKESK come from the germline V gene. V dropped 5 bases and J dropped 3 bases, with 21 bases sitting between them. There are 17 residues in the CDR3. General study points: Overall T cell responses may have been underestimated by the analyses of TCR breadth and depth.

This chain uses TRBV14 with TRBJ2-3; no firm D call. This clonotype was obtained from a person aged 18 to 65 who received the Ad26.COV2.S COVID-19 vaccine or a placebo. This material consisted of peripheral blood, taken in a trial of Ad26.COV2.S vaccine versus placebo. The CDR3 reads CASSSRAAGFRTDTQYF. CDR3 nucleotides: TGTGCCAGCAGCTCAAGGGCGGCAGGCTTTAGGACAGATACGCAGTATTTT.